A selection of T cell receptor beta chains follows, all from one sample in a study of post-analysis software for immune sequencing data. TCRdb fed the PCR reads into MiXCR, producing one record per CDR3 protein. The sample carries around 770,000 distinct CDR3 sequences, more than 45% recorded once. Sequences were obtained from blood. These receptors all stem from a girl aged 5-17 years with multiple sclerosis. Each CDR3 is given with its conserved first and last residue. Each record gives: J gene, clone size, D gene, V gene, CDR3 length, CDR3 protein, CDR3 DNA. The D gene is left open where the match is weak. Clone size, where shown, is once, few, many, or a class for clones that have expanded.

j_gene: TRBJ2-1
abundance: few
d_gene: -
v_gene: TRBV29-1
len: 14
CDR3aa: CSGRRGPSYNEQFF
CDR3nt: TGCAGCGGCAGGCGGGGGCCTTCCTACAATGAGCAGTTCTTC

j_gene: TRBJ2-4
abundance: -
d_gene: TRBD1
v_gene: TRBV7-8
len: 16
CDR3aa: CASSPRDRGHENIQYF
CDR3nt: TGTGCCAGCAGCCCTCGAGACAGGGGGCACGAAAACATTCAGTACTTC

j_gene: TRBJ1-2
abundance: -
d_gene: TRBD1
v_gene: TRBV6-5
len: 18
CDR3aa: CASSYGTGVAGFLYGYTF
CDR3nt: TGTGCCAGCAGTTACGGGACAGGGGTCGCGGGGTTTCTCTATGGCTACACCTTC

j_gene: TRBJ2-1
abundance: few
d_gene: TRBD2
v_gene: TRBV6-1
len: 16
CDR3aa: CASPTGPGLAYNEQFF
CDR3nt: TGTGCCAGCCCAACGGGTCCGGGACTAGCCTACAATGAGCAGTTCTTC

j_gene: TRBJ2-3
abundance: few
d_gene: -
v_gene: TRBV6-1
len: 13
CDR3aa: CASSVVRADTQYF
CDR3nt: TGTGCCAGCAGCGTGGTCCGCGCAGATACGCAGTATTTT

j_gene: TRBJ1-5
abundance: few
d_gene: -
v_gene: TRBV12-3/TRBV12-4
len: 13
CDR3aa: CASSPRGIQPQHF
CDR3nt: TGTGCCAGCAGCCCAAGGGGTATTCAGCCCCAGCATTTT

j_gene: TRBJ1-2
abundance: few
d_gene: -
v_gene: TRBV6-5
len: 15
CDR3aa: CASSPQGFGSYGYTF
CDR3nt: TGTGCCAGCAGTCCACAGGGTTTTGGTTCTTATGGCTACACCTTC

j_gene: TRBJ1-1
abundance: -
d_gene: -
v_gene: TRBV10-3
len: 11
CDR3aa: CAIASGTEAFF
CDR3nt: TGTGCCATCGCGTCAGGCACTGAAGCTTTCTTT

j_gene: TRBJ2-5
abundance: few
d_gene: -
v_gene: TRBV28
len: 13
CDR3aa: CASSLASRETQYF
CDR3nt: TGTGCCAGCAGTTTGGCTAGCAGAGAGACCCAGTACTTC

j_gene: TRBJ1-2
abundance: -
d_gene: TRBD1
v_gene: TRBV6-5
len: 14
CDR3aa: CASSYSQGAVGYTF
CDR3nt: TGTGCCAGCAGTTACTCGCAGGGGGCGGTTGGCTACACCTTC

j_gene: TRBJ2-1
abundance: -
d_gene: -
v_gene: TRBV5-1
len: 17
CDR3aa: CASSLRGGGSSYNEQFF
CDR3nt: TGCGCCAGCAGCTTGAGGGGGGGAGGGTCCTCCTACAATGAGCAGTTCTTC

j_gene: TRBJ2-1
abundance: few
d_gene: TRBD1
v_gene: TRBV29-1
len: 13
CDR3aa: CSVRTGEEYEQFF
CDR3nt: TGCAGCGTTCGGACAGGGGAAGAGTATGAGCAGTTCTTC

j_gene: TRBJ2-1
abundance: -
d_gene: -
v_gene: TRBV20-1
len: 15
CDR3aa: CSAIGGASVYNEQFF
CDR3nt: TGCAGTGCTATCGGTGGGGCTAGCGTCTACAATGAGCAGTTCTTC

j_gene: TRBJ2-5
abundance: few
d_gene: -
v_gene: TRBV5-8
len: 13
CDR3aa: CASSLAVGETQYF
CDR3nt: TGTGCCAGCAGCTTGGCCGTTGGGGAGACCCAGTACTTC

j_gene: TRBJ1-6
abundance: few
d_gene: -
v_gene: TRBV25-1
len: 16
CDR3aa: CASSHLGPAVELSPHF
CDR3nt: TGTGCCAGCAGCCACCTGGGACCTGCTGTAGAGTTATCCCCCCACTTT

j_gene: TRBJ1-2
abundance: -
d_gene: -
v_gene: TRBV12-3/TRBV12-4
len: 14
CDR3aa: CASSSLGAHYGYTF
CDR3nt: TGTGCCAGCAGTTCCCTCGGGGCCCACTATGGCTACACCTTC

j_gene: TRBJ2-7
abundance: few
d_gene: -
v_gene: TRBV9
len: 13
CDR3aa: CASSVGVWNEQYF
CDR3nt: TGTGCCAGCAGCGTAGGGGTGTGGAACGAGCAGTACTTC

j_gene: TRBJ2-7
abundance: few
d_gene: TRBD2
v_gene: TRBV27
len: 17
CDR3aa: CASSSGTSGGTYNEQYF
CDR3nt: TGTGCCAGCAGTTCAGGGACGAGCGGGGGGACATACAATGAGCAGTACTTC

j_gene: TRBJ2-5
abundance: -
d_gene: TRBD2
v_gene: TRBV10-3
len: 18
CDR3aa: CAISGLGLAGVGQETQYF
CDR3nt: TGTGCCATCAGTGGCCTGGGACTAGCGGGAGTTGGGCAAGAGACCCAGTACTTC

j_gene: TRBJ2-5
abundance: -
d_gene: TRBD2
v_gene: TRBV29-1
len: 11
CDR3aa: CSVAMTSVVYF
CDR3nt: TGCAGCGTTGCGATGACTAGCGTGGTGTACTTC

j_gene: TRBJ2-1
abundance: -
d_gene: -
v_gene: TRBV27
len: 13
CDR3aa: CASSSVAYNEQFF
CDR3nt: TGTGCCAGCAGTTCGGTAGCCTACAATGAGCAGTTCTTC

j_gene: TRBJ1-5
abundance: few
d_gene: -
v_gene: TRBV12-3/TRBV12-4
len: 15
CDR3aa: CASSLQGLINQPQHF
CDR3nt: TGTGCCAGCAGTCTGCAGGGCCTAATCAATCAGCCCCAGCATTTT

j_gene: TRBJ2-1
abundance: -
d_gene: TRBD2
v_gene: TRBV2
len: 15
CDR3aa: CASSELAGTYNEQFF
CDR3nt: TGTGCCAGCAGTGAACTAGCGGGGACATACAATGAGCAGTTCTTC

j_gene: TRBJ2-7
abundance: many
d_gene: -
v_gene: TRBV7-2
len: 13
CDR3aa: CASSLTASYEQYF
CDR3nt: TGTGCCAGCAGCTTGACAGCCTCCTACGAGCAGTACTTC

j_gene: TRBJ2-5
abundance: few
d_gene: TRBD1
v_gene: TRBV29-1
len: 15
CDR3aa: CSAFQNRDREETQYF
CDR3nt: TGCAGCGCTTTCCAAAACCGGGACAGGGAAGAGACCCAGTACTTC

j_gene: TRBJ1-1
abundance: -
d_gene: -
v_gene: TRBV12-3/TRBV12-4
len: 14
CDR3aa: CASSLTVINTEAFF
CDR3nt: TGTGCCAGCAGTTTAACAGTTATCAACACTGAAGCTTTCTTT

j_gene: TRBJ2-3
abundance: few
d_gene: -
v_gene: TRBV30
len: 13
CDR3aa: CAAPRGAGDTQYF
CDR3nt: TGTGCCGCCCCTAGGGGGGCAGGAGATACGCAGTATTTT

j_gene: TRBJ2-3
abundance: -
d_gene: -
v_gene: TRBV6-1
len: 14
CDR3aa: CASRAPGLTDTQYF
CDR3nt: TGTGCCAGCAGAGCTCCGGGACTCACAGATACGCAGTATTTT

j_gene: TRBJ1-5
abundance: -
d_gene: -
v_gene: TRBV10-3
len: 13
CDR3aa: CAISESGGQPQHF
CDR3nt: TGTGCCATCAGTGAGTCCGGGGGACAGCCCCAGCATTTT

j_gene: TRBJ1-1
abundance: -
d_gene: TRBD1
v_gene: TRBV9
len: 14
CDR3aa: CASSVGDRGTEAFF
CDR3nt: TGTGCCAGCAGCGTAGGCGACAGGGGCACTGAAGCTTTCTTT

j_gene: TRBJ1-1
abundance: -
d_gene: -
v_gene: TRBV10-3
len: 15
CDR3aa: CAIKVGGARDTEAFF
CDR3nt: TGTGCCATCAAGGTGGGGGGGGCGCGGGACACTGAAGCTTTCTTT

j_gene: TRBJ2-7
abundance: few
d_gene: TRBD1
v_gene: TRBV12-3/TRBV12-4
len: 14
CDR3aa: CASRFGTGAGEQYF
CDR3nt: TGTGCCAGCAGGTTTGGGACAGGGGCAGGAGAGCAGTACTTC

j_gene: TRBJ2-5
abundance: few
d_gene: TRBD1
v_gene: TRBV5-1
len: 16
CDR3aa: CASSRTGQGAEETQYF
CDR3nt: TGCGCCAGCAGCAGGACCGGACAGGGCGCGGAGGAGACCCAGTACTTC

j_gene: TRBJ2-2
abundance: -
d_gene: -
v_gene: TRBV6-1
len: 16
CDR3aa: CASSEGGDRNTGELFF
CDR3nt: TGTGCCAGCAGTGAAGGTGGGGATCGGAACACCGGGGAGCTGTTTTTT

j_gene: TRBJ2-7
abundance: -
d_gene: -
v_gene: TRBV24-1
len: 16
CDR3aa: CATSDLSGTDHYEQYF
CDR3nt: TGTGCCACCAGTGATCTATCCGGGACGGATCACTACGAGCAGTACTTC

j_gene: TRBJ2-5
abundance: few
d_gene: -
v_gene: TRBV6-5
len: 16
CDR3aa: CASSYSLGVRQETQYF
CDR3nt: TGTGCCAGCAGTTATTCATTGGGCGTCCGCCAAGAGACCCAGTACTTC

j_gene: TRBJ2-5
abundance: -
d_gene: -
v_gene: TRBV29-1
len: 13
CDR3aa: CSVEEYAPGAQYF
CDR3nt: TGCAGCGTTGAAGAGTATGCACCCGGGGCCCAGTACTTC

j_gene: TRBJ2-3
abundance: -
d_gene: -
v_gene: TRBV20-1
len: 14
CDR3aa: CSAGDLGSTDTQYF
CDR3nt: TGCAGTGCGGGGGACCTAGGAAGCACAGATACGCAGTATTTT

j_gene: TRBJ2-1
abundance: few
d_gene: -
v_gene: TRBV20-1
len: 15
CDR3aa: CSARVSSPPYNEQFF
CDR3nt: TGCAGTGCTAGAGTATCCAGCCCCCCATACAATGAGCAGTTCTTC

j_gene: TRBJ2-1
abundance: few
d_gene: TRBD2
v_gene: TRBV7-3
len: 15
CDR3aa: CASSPGLATNNEQFF
CDR3nt: TGTGCCAGCAGCCCCGGACTAGCGACCAACAATGAGCAGTTCTTC

j_gene: TRBJ1-2
abundance: -
d_gene: -
v_gene: TRBV20-1
len: 12
CDR3aa: CSARTSIYGYTF
CDR3nt: TGCAGTGCCCGGACATCCATCTATGGCTACACCTTC

j_gene: TRBJ1-3
abundance: -
d_gene: TRBD1
v_gene: TRBV5-1
len: 15
CDR3aa: CASSTSTGDGNTIYF
CDR3nt: TGCGCCAGCAGCACGTCGACAGGGGATGGAAACACCATATATTTT